Below are 19 T cell receptor beta chains sequenced from a single sample in a study of OX40 agonist ivuxolimab in advanced cancers. Method: immunoSEQ multiplex PCR; TCRdb's copy keeps in-frame clones and lacks some. The sample lists over 50,000 clones; roughly 80% were seen once. This specimen consisted of CD4+ or CD8+ T cells sorted from blood, obtained in a trial of the OX40 agonist ivuxolimab. The receptors were gathered from an adult with an advanced solid tumor such as melanoma, head and neck, liver or kidney cancer.

This clone was seen a few times. J is TRBJ2-3 and V is TRBV30, with D unclear. CDR3 length: 14 residues. The V gene's germline CDR1 is GTSNPN and CDR2 SVGIG (reference sequence). Trimming cost V 4 bases and J 8 bases, with 19 bases left between them. The CDR3 nucleotides are TGTGCCTGGACAGACACGGCCATCGTGGGTACGCAGTATTTT. This codes for CAWTDTAIVGTQYF.

The chain combines TRBV15 with TRBJ2-5; tentative D call: TRBD2 (5 bases). CDR1 and CDR2 (germline): LNHNV, YYDKDF (reference sequence). The V gene lost 2 bases and the J gene lost 3 bases, with 10 bases spanning the gap. CDR3 size: 14 residues. The CDR3 DNA reads as TGTGCCACCAGCAGACCGAGCGGAGAAGAGACCCAGTACTTC. It encodes CATSRPSGEETQYF.

The chain links TRBV10-3 to TRBJ2-3, with TRBD2 matching over 12 bases. Germline trimming cut 2 bases from V and 4 bases from J; bases unmatched to any gene: 4. The germline V gene encodes CDR1 ENHRY and CDR2 SYGVKD. The CDR3 is 16 amino acids. CDR3 nucleotides: TGTGCCATCAGTGAGGCGACTAGCGGGGGCGCAGATACGCAGTATTTT. This encodes CAISEATSGGADTQYF.

The chain joins TRBV6-1 to TRBJ1-3; D ambiguous. Germline values: CDR1 MNHNS, CDR2 SASEGT. This CDR3 has 15 amino acids. V was shortened by 1 base and J by 0 bases, with 7 bases between the two germline ends. The CDR3 loop reads CASSEGAYSGNTIYF. Here the CDR3 DNA reads TGTGCCAGCAGTGAAGGGGCCTACTCTGGAAACACCATATATTTT.

The J gene is TRBJ1-4, the V gene TRBV2; D remains ambiguous. Germline V CDR1 and CDR2: SNHLY, FYNNEI. The CDR3 sequence is 15 residues long. V gave up 2 bases and J gave up 7 bases, with 14 bases separating them. CDR3 DNA: TGTGCCAGCAGTGAACCGTTGCCAGCGGGTGAAAAACTGTTTTTT. Translated: CASSEPLPAGEKLFF. Drawing the rest from reference TRBV2 and TRBJ1-4, the complete variable domain is EPEVTQTPSHQVTQMGQEVILRCVPISNHLYFYWYRQILGQKVEFLVSFYNNEISEKSEIFDDQFSVERPDGSNFTLKIRSTKLEDSAMYFCASSEPLPAGEKLFFGSGTQLSVL.

On this clone itself: Other DNA sequences from this sample encode an identical CDR3 as well. The chain recombines TRBV6-1 with TRBJ1-1; 10 nucleotides align to TRBD1. Germline trimming cut 8 bases from V and 7 bases from J; bases unmatched to any gene: 7. The CDR3 loop spans 13 amino acids. In germline, CDR1 is MNHNS, CDR2 SASEGT. The CDR3 DNA reads TGTGCCAGCCGGGACAGGGGATACAGTGAAGCTTTCTTT. Its protein is CASRDRGYSEAFF.

This rearrangement joins TRBV2 to TRBJ2-1; 12 bases are a match to TRBD2. The CDR3 runs 15 residues. Looked up from germline, CDR1 is SNHLY and CDR2 is FYNNEI. The V gene end was trimmed by 6 bases and the J gene end by 9 bases; junction bases not matched to a gene: 9. CDR3 sequence (DNA): TGTGCCAGCAGAGCCCTAGCGGGAGGGGGCGGTGAGCAGTTCTTC. Its translation: CASRALAGGGGEQFF.

The chain joins TRBV5-1 to TRBJ1-1; 7 positions match TRBD1. Losses at the gene ends were 0 bases for V and 4 bases for J; bases not matched to a gene: 3. CDR3 length equals 14 residues. Germline V gene data show CDR1 as SGHRS and CDR2 as YFSETQ. CDR3 bases: TGCGCCAGCAGCTTGGACAGGGGAGGCACTGAAGCTTTCTTT. Protein product: CASSLDRGGTEAFF.

This chain uses TRBV5-8 with TRBJ2-3; 10 positions agree with TRBD2. The CDR3 contains 15 residues. Looked up from germline, CDR1 is SGHTS and CDR2 is YDEGEE. Trimming took 4 bases from V and 1 from J; bases not matched to a gene: 3. This chain's CDR3 is CASSPGTSGTDTQYF. CDR3 nucleotide sequence: TGTGCCAGCAGCCCAGGGACTAGCGGCACAGATACGCAGTATTTT. The full variable domain, rest sourced from reference TRBV5-8 and TRBJ2-3, is EAGVTQSPTHLIKTRGQQATLRCSPISGHTSVYWYQQALGLGLQFLLWYDEGEERNRGNFPPRFSGRQFPNYSSELNVNALELEDSALYLCASSPGTSGTDTQYFGPGTRLTVL.

V usage is TRBV6-1 and J usage is TRBJ2-7; D is unclear. In germline, CDR1 is MNHNS, CDR2 SASEGT. This CDR3 is built from 11 residues. Trimming removed 3 bases at V and 13 bases at J, with 13 bases between. CDR3 sequence reads: CASSDTSPLYF. The CDR3 nucleotides read TGTGCCAGCAGTGATACCTCCCCGCTTTACTTC.

This chain connects TRBV15 to TRBJ1-3; D is unresolved. In germline, CDR1 is LNHNV, CDR2 YYDKDF (reference sequence). V was pared by 0 bases and J by 8 bases, with 8 bases between. The CDR3 spans 13 residues. The CDR3 DNA reads TGTGCCACCAGCAGAGATCGTGAGGACACCATATATTTT. As protein: CATSRDREDTIYF.

CDR3 in DNA: TGTGCCAGCAGCACGGGGGTCGCTAGCTCTACCGAGCAGTACTTC. It codes for CASSTGVASSTEQYF. This chain links TRBV5-4 with TRBJ2-7, with D perhaps matching TRBD2 (6 bases). The length of the CDR3 is 15 residues. Germline V gene data show CDR1 as SGHNT and CDR2 as YYREEE (reference sequence). V lost 4 bases, J lost 6 bases, and 20 bases lay in between. Variable domain in full (rest from reference TRBV5-4 and TRBJ2-7): ETGVTQSPTHLIKTRGQQVTLRCSSQSGHNTVSWYQQALGQGPQFIFQYYREEENGRGNFPPRFSGLQFPNYSSELNVNALELDDSALYLCASSTGVASSTEQYFGPGTRLTVT.

The V call is TRBV10-3, the J call TRBJ2-5, with D perhaps being TRBD1 or TRBD2 (6 bases each). The J call may be mistaken, given a closer DNA end match to TRBJ2-7. Germline CDR1 is ENHRY and CDR2 is SYGVKD. This CDR3 spans 14 amino acids. The CDR3 DNA sequence: TGTGCCATCAGTGTGGGGGGCCGCTCCTACGAGCAGTACTTC. It specifies CAISVGGRSYEQYF.

This clone turned up a few times. This chain connects TRBV14 to TRBJ2-7; D is unclear. Germline V gene data show CDR1 as SGHDN and CDR2 as FVKESK. CDR3 length: 15 residues. V shed 4 bases and J shed 4 bases, with 17 bases lying between them. DNA for the CDR3: TGTGCCAGCAGCCGGGGTACAAGTGGTATTTACGAGCAGTACTTC. This sequence encodes CASSRGTSGIYEQYF. Using reference TRBV14 and TRBJ2-7 for the parts outside the CDR3, the full variable domain is EAGVTQFPSHSVIEKGQTVTLRCDPISGHDNLYWYRRVMGKEIKFLLHFVKESKQDESGMPNNRFLAERTGGTYSTLKVQPAELEDSGVYFCASSRGTSGIYEQYFGPGTRLTVT.

The V and J genes are TRBV6-5 and TRBJ1-1; possible D gene TRBD1, 5 bases. Trimming took off 4 bases at V and 3 bases at J, with 12 bases between the two ends. The CDR3 runs to 14 residues. Germline values: CDR1 MNHEY, CDR2 SVGAGI. The CDR3 region has the DNA TGTGCCAGCAGTTGGGGGGGACGGGACACTGAAGCTTTCTTT. Translating it yields CASSWGGRDTEAFF.

This clone was detected once. The chain couples TRBV6-5 to TRBJ1-1; D perhaps matches TRBD1 (6 bases). The germline gives CDR1 MNHEY, CDR2 SVGAGI. V lost 7 bases and J lost 11, with 17 bases in between. The CDR3 loop spans 12 amino acids. Here the CDR3 reads CASMRGPPGAFF. The CDR3 nucleotides are TGTGCCAGCATGCGGGGGCCCCCTGGGGCTTTCTTT.

This chain uses TRBV4-2 with TRBJ1-2, with 9 bases that match TRBD1. V shed 1 base and J 8 bases; nucleotides not matched to a gene: 8. The CDR3 extends over 15 amino acids. In germline, CDR1 is LGHNA, CDR2 YNFKEQ. Here the CDR3 reads CASSQVSDRGRGYTF. As DNA, the CDR3 is TGTGCCAGCAGCCAAGTATCCGACAGGGGGAGAGGCTACACCTTC.

The rearrangement links TRBV5-1 to TRBJ2-3; D possibly corresponds to TRBD1 (5 bases). CDR3 size: 13 residues. CDR1 is SGHRS and CDR2 is YFSETQ in the germline V gene. V gave up 6 bases and J gave up 4 bases, with 12 bases separating them. The CDR3 protein is CASITEGADTQYF. DNA for the CDR3: TGCGCCAGCATCACCGAAGGGGCAGATACGCAGTATTTT.

The sample holds a few counts of this clone. V is TRBV11-1 and J is TRBJ1-2, with a weak D call TRBD1 (5 bases). The germline V gene has CDR1 SGHAT and CDR2 FQDESV (reference sequence). The CDR3 totals 12 residues. Between the trimmed V and J ends, which lost 2 bases and 8 bases, there was a span of 9 bases. The CDR3 DNA sequence: TGTGCCAGCAGCTTATCGGGGCGCGGCTACACCTTC. As protein: CASSLSGRGYTF.